Below, 16 T cell receptor beta chains from the same sample are listed, as sequenced in a study of radiotherapy plus CTLA-4 blockade in lung cancer. The data were produced by immunoSEQ multiplex PCR, yet TCRdb's version contains in-frame clones alone and is incomplete. The sample lists approximately 70,000 clones; roughly four fifths were seen once. Sequenced here: peripheral blood, sampled from a patient treated with radiotherapy plus ipilimumab. The receptors originated from a human donor with non-small cell lung cancer whose response to radiotherapy plus ipilimumab could not be evaluated. Some clones in this sample may be carry-over from other donors' samples.

Regarding this clone: This sample includes further DNA sequences coding for the same CDR3. The chain carries TRBV6-1 and TRBJ2-7, with 9 bases lining up with TRBD1. This CDR3 region has 14 residues. Germline-derived CDR1 and CDR2 are MNHNS and SASEGT. Unmatched junction bases numbered 2, after V lost 3 bases and J lost 2 bases. CDR3 protein: CASSETGGAYEQYF. The CDR3 bases are TGTGCCAGCAGTGAGACAGGGGGTGCCTACGAGCAGTACTTC.

For this clone: Other DNA sequences in the same sample also yield this CDR3. V gene TRBV6-1 combines with J gene TRBJ2-2; TRBD2 matches at 8 bases. This CDR3 is 16 amino acids long. Germline V gene sequence: CDR1 MNHNS, CDR2 SASEGT. Unmatched junction bases numbered 6, after V lost 2 bases and J lost 4 bases. CDR3 region: CASSELGGLATGELFF. DNA for the CDR3: TGTGCCAGCAGTGAACTAGGAGGACTAGCCACCGGGGAGCTGTTTTTT.

This clone has just a few counts. The rearrangement joins TRBV16 to TRBJ1-5; 7 positions agree with TRBD1. Germline V lookup: CDR1 KGHSY, CDR2 FQNENV. J lost 6 bases, V lost 0 bases, and 8 bases had no gene match. The CDR3 consists of 16 residues. CDR3 bases: TGTGCCAGCAGCCAATCGGGTCAGGGGGTTGTTCAGCCCCAGCATTTT. Translated, it gives CASSQSGQGVVQPQHF.

CDR3 bases: TGTGCCAGCAGCGCACAGGGGGCAGGAAACACCATATATTTT. Protein sequence: CASSAQGAGNTIYF. The V call is TRBV7-2, the J call TRBJ1-3, with 9 nucleotides matching TRBD1. The V segment lost 5 bases and the J segment 4 bases; nucleotides outside the gene matches: 3. The CDR3 loop spans 14 amino acids. CDR1 is SGHTA and CDR2 is FQGNSA in the germline V gene.

There are a few counts of this clone. J is TRBJ2-7 and V is TRBV28; D not certain. The ends were cut back, 6 bases at V and 3 bases at J, with 12 bases in the middle. This CDR3 contains 13 residues. CDR1 and CDR2 (germline): MDHEN, SYDVKM. CDR3 sequence: CASSFYPGYEQYF. For the CDR3, the DNA is TGTGCCAGCAGCTTCTACCCCGGCTACGAGCAGTACTTC.

This clone was counted a few times. The chain is built from TRBV28 and TRBJ1-3, with a weak D call TRBD1 (5 bases). Per germline, CDR1 MDHEN and CDR2 SYDVKM. V was trimmed by 3 bases and J by 3 bases, leaving 9 bases between them. This CDR3 has 14 residues. The CDR3 protein is CASSLAGNGNTIYF. Here the CDR3 DNA reads TGTGCCAGCAGTTTGGCAGGGAATGGAAACACCATATATTTT.

This chain connects TRBV29-1 to TRBJ1-2; D possibly corresponds to TRBD1 (5 bases). The CDR3 loop spans 12 amino acids. Germline lookup yields CDR1 SQVTM and CDR2 ANQGSEA. V lost 6 bases and J lost 7, with 15 bases in between. The CDR3 sequence is CSVEAGGGGYTF. The DNA of the CDR3 is TGCAGCGTCGAGGCGGGGGGTGGTGGCTACACCTTC.

J is TRBJ1-5 and V is TRBV28, with TRBD1 as a possible D gene (5 bases). Trimming stripped 8 bases from V and 9 bases from J, with 17 bases between. CDR3 length: 13 residues. Per germline, CDR1 MDHEN and CDR2 SYDVKM. The CDR3, as DNA: TGTGCCAGCCGAATCGGGGGACCTGGGCCCCAGCATTTT. Its translation is CASRIGGPGPQHF.

This clone has just a few counts. The chain recombines TRBV19 with TRBJ2-7; TRBD1 aligns across 7 bases. The length of the CDR3 is 14 residues. V lost 3 bases and J lost 0; bases outside the gene matches: 2. The germline CDR1 and CDR2 sequences are LNHDA and SQIVND (reference sequence). CDR3 loop: CASSIGTASYEQYF. The CDR3 region has the DNA TGTGCCAGTAGTATTGGGACAGCCTCCTACGAGCAGTACTTC.

In this sample, this clone turned up once. This chain joins TRBV2 and TRBJ2-7; TRBD2 agrees at 8 bases. CDR1 SNHLY and CDR2 FYNNEI come from the germline V gene. The CDR3 consists of 18 residues. V shed 5 bases, J shed 1 base, and the junction held 16 bases outside the gene matches. Here the CDR3 DNA reads TGTGCCAGCAGTCCCTTCAGCGGGGGCCATACAAGGTCCTACGAGCAGTACTTC. Its protein is CASSPFSGGHTRSYEQYF.

The genes are TRBV5-1 and TRBJ2-3; a possible D gene is TRBD2 (6 bases). Germline loops: CDR1 SGHRS, CDR2 YFSETQ. V dropped 3 bases and J dropped 0 bases, with 17 bases sitting between them. The CDR3 is 17 amino acids. CDR3 protein: CASSSPEEGTSTDTQYF. CDR3 sequence (DNA): TGCGCCAGCAGCTCCCCTGAGGAGGGAACTAGCACAGATACGCAGTATTTT.

The chain combines TRBV7-8 with TRBJ1-6, with 7 positions matching TRBD1. This CDR3 is built from 18 residues. V was clipped by 7 bases and J by 0 bases; unmatched bases: 12. Per germline, CDR1 SGHVS and CDR2 FQNEAQ. The CDR3 loop reads CASTVLGQESSYNSPLHF. In DNA form, the CDR3 reads TGTGCCAGCACCGTCTTAGGACAGGAGAGCTCCTATAATTCACCCCTCCACTTT.

The chain employs TRBV5-1 and TRBJ2-2, with D possibly being TRBD1 (6 bases). Per the germline V gene, CDR1 is SGHRS and CDR2 is YFSETQ. The V end lost 0 bases, the J end lost 4 bases, and 13 bases lay between the germline ends. CDR3 length: 16 residues. The CDR3 reads CASSLARGGSTGELFF. In DNA form, the CDR3 reads TGCGCCAGCAGCTTGGCCAGAGGGGGTAGCACCGGGGAGCTGTTTTTT.

The V gene is TRBV30, the J gene TRBJ1-5; perhaps TRBD1 as D (6 bases). In germline, CDR1 is GTSNPN, CDR2 SVGIG (reference sequence). This CDR3 spans 13 amino acids. Trimming took off 5 bases at V and 4 bases at J, with 12 bases between the two ends. The CDR3 is CAWRAGENQPQHF. The CDR3, as DNA: TGTGCCTGGCGCGCAGGGGAAAATCAGCCCCAGCATTTT.

The chain employs TRBV5-1 and TRBJ2-5, with D possibly being TRBD2 (6 bases). Trimming left V 2 bases short and J 1 base short, with 9 bases between. Germline V gene sequence: CDR1 SGHRS, CDR2 YFSETQ. The length of the CDR3 is 14 residues. CDR3 loop: CASSFYGGQETQYF. The CDR3 nucleotides read TGCGCCAGCAGCTTCTACGGGGGCCAAGAGACCCAGTACTTC.

V gene TRBV28 combines with J gene TRBJ1-1; 9 bases line up with TRBD1. The CDR3 length is 16 residues. The V and J ends lost 6 bases and 4 bases, in that order; junction bases with no gene match: 12. Germline V gene lookup returns CDR1 MDHEN and CDR2 SYDVKM. The CDR3 DNA reads TGTGCCAGCAGAACAGGGGGCGTTGGGGATCCCACTGAAGCTTTCTTT. The encoded protein is CASRTGGVGDPTEAFF. Variable domain in full (rest from reference TRBV28 and TRBJ1-1): DVKVTQSSRYLVKRTGEKVFLECVQDMDHENMFWYRQDPGLGLRLIYFSYDVKMKEKGDIPEGYSVSREKKERFSLILESASTNQTSMYLCASRTGGVGDPTEAFFGQGTRLTVV.